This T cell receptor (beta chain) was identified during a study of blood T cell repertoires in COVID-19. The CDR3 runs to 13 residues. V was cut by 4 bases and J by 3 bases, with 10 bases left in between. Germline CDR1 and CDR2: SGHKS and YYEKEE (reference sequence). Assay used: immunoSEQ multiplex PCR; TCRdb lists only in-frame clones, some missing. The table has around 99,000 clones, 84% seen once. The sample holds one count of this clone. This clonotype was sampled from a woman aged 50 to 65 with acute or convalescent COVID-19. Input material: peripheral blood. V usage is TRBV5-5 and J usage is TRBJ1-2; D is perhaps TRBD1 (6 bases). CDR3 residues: CASSRAGDYGYTF. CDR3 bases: TGTGCCAGCAGCCGGGCAGGGGACTATGGCTACACCTTC.